The clone carrying this T cell receptor beta chain has just one count. The germline CDR1 and CDR2 sequences are LNHNV and YYDKDF (reference sequence). The CDR3 is made up of 15 amino acids. The junction had 7 bases not matched to a gene; V was cut back by 4 bases and J by 4 bases. This specimen comes from a study of identical twins. With template switching, a universal primer site was added, and the cDNA carried unique molecular identifiers. TCRdb itself ran the 5' RACE reads through MiXCR, one entry per CDR3 protein. The data show 1,800,000 or so distinct CDR3 sequences, around 29% seen once. J is TRBJ2-7 and V is TRBV15, with 10 bases that match TRBD2. The sample was cord blood. The receptor was isolated from a newborn girl in good health. Here the CDR3 DNA reads TGTGCCACCAGCACAGAAGCGGGGGGGAGATACGAGCAGTACTTC. Translating it yields CATSTEAGGRYEQYF.